Given below is one TCR beta chain in context. Only a few counts were recorded for this clonotype. Its antigen remains undetermined. No clone much larger than this one lies a single base away; base qualities are absent. The data derive from a study of early T cells in non-severe SARS-CoV-2 infection (dated by TCRdb to about 2021). Background for the entire study: TCR sequencing used bulk RNA from unsorted whole blood, so alpha and beta chains could not be paired. General conclusions and limits of the study: VDJdb matching was skewed toward anti-spike CD8 responses and likely underestimated virus-specific expansions, missing private and CD4 specificities.

Libraries came from 5' RACE. Instrument used: NextSeq 500. In the TCR library protocol, unique molecular identifiers were attached to individual cDNA molecules to correct for PCR bias and sequencing error. TCR alpha and beta chains were both sequenced, and the abundances of alpha and beta sequences in each sample were closely correlated with each other. Regarding the original processing steps: Decombinator V4 was used to annotate TCR sequences for V gene, J gene and CDR3. Expanded TCRs were defined as changing significantly between any two time points under a Poisson model with p below 0.0001. Abundances of TCRs were expressed as counts per million after normalisation to the total number of TCRs sequenced in each sample. TRAV1-2 paired with TRAJ12, TRAJ20 or TRAJ33 defined MAIT TCRs, while TRAV10 paired with TRAJ18 defined iNKT TCRs. VDJdb, accessed 1 November 2021, was searched for CMV, EBV and SARS-CoV-2 annotated TCRs, with TCRs annotated for multiple antigens excluded. Using fastp at Q25 and MiXCR, TCRdb reprocessed the public reads and kept productive beta chains. For every CDR3 protein sequence, its rows merge into one entry that carries the most common genes and DNA. The authors' filters were not applied to this entry. This sample has under 60,000 distinct CDR3 sequences in its table, and 8.7% of those were observed once. The ten most abundant clones make up about 3.8% of the sample.

Trimming at the junction amounts to 0 bases on V and 4 bases on J, and the germline ends lie 12 bases apart. CDR1 is given as LNHNV and CDR2 as YYDKDF, both from the germline V gene (reference sequence). Taken from cysteine to phenylalanine, the CDR3 has 15 residues. CDR3 DNA is the only sequence kept; it has 45 bases, read in frame from the first base. A case-control design nested within a healthcare worker cohort in London, UK, was used, with weekly nasopharyngeal swab PCR tests and blood sampling performed. Between 23 and 31 March 2020, the week of the UK lockdown, healthcare workers were enrolled and then followed up weekly for as long as 16 weeks.

The chain is encoded by TRBV15 joined to TRBJ1-1; the D gene cannot be named for sure. The source was whole blood, collected at baseline. The sequence was collected from an adult who was a healthcare worker with PCR-confirmed SARS-CoV-2 infection or an uninfected control (not recorded which). The CDR3 sequence is CATSRDRQVGTEAFF. The DNA sequence follows: TGTGCCACCAGCAGAGATCGTCAAGTCGGCACTGAAGCTTTCTTT.